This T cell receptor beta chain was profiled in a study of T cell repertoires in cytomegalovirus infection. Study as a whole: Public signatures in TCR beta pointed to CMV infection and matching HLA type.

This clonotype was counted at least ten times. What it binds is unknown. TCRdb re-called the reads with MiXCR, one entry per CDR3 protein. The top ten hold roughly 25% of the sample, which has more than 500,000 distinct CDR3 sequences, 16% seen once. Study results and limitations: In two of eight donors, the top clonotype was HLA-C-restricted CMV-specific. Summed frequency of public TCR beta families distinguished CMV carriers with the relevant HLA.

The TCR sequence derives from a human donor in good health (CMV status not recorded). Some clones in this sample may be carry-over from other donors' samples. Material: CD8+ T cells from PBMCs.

Here the CDR3 DNA reads TGTGCCAGCAGCCTGCGTAGCGGGAGAACGGAGACCCAGTACTTC. Its protein product is CASSLRSGRTETQYF. The J gene is TRBJ2-5, the V gene TRBV7-2; TRBD2 aligns across 9 bases. In germline, CDR1 is SGHTA, CDR2 FQGNSA. The junction had 9 bases not matched to a gene; V was cut back by 5 bases and J by 5 bases. The length of the CDR3 is 15 residues. The whole variable domain, filled in from reference TRBV7-2 and TRBJ2-5, reads GAGVSQSPSNKVTEKGKDVELRCDPISGHTALYWYRQSLGQGLEFLIYFQGNSAPDKSGLPSDRFSAERTGGSVSTLTIQRTQQEDSAVYLCASSLRSGRTETQYFGPGTRLLVL.